This TCR beta chain was recovered during a study of T-cell memory formation after mild COVID-19. The CDR3 has 12 amino acids. V was shortened by 2 bases and J by 4 bases, with 5 bases between the two germline ends. The germline gives CDR1 KGHSH, CDR2 LQKENI. Constant-segment primers and 5'RACE yielded cDNA libraries for TCR alpha and TCR beta, each carrying sample barcodes and UMIs. From the 5' RACE reads, TCRdb called clonotypes with MiXCR, one entry per CDR3 protein. The table shows roughly 340,000 distinct CDR3 sequences, with 20% occurring only once. This clonotype was seen repeatedly, ten times or more. Antigen: not known. Study conclusions and caveats: Memory from before infection featured some responding clones, which suggests cross-reactive memory joined. Clones that contracted clustered mainly in CM and EM if CD4+ and in EMRA if CD8+.

Sequencing used PBMCs or a T cell subset sorted from them (not recorded which). The receptor comes from a man between 18 and 29 years old who had mild COVID-19 (a few samples of this study predate the infection). Cell type and time point are not known. The rearrangement uses TRBV18 and TRBJ1-2; D is unclear. This chain's CDR3 is CASSPSGYGYTF. The CDR3, as DNA: TGTGCCAGCTCACCATCTGGCTATGGCTACACCTTC.